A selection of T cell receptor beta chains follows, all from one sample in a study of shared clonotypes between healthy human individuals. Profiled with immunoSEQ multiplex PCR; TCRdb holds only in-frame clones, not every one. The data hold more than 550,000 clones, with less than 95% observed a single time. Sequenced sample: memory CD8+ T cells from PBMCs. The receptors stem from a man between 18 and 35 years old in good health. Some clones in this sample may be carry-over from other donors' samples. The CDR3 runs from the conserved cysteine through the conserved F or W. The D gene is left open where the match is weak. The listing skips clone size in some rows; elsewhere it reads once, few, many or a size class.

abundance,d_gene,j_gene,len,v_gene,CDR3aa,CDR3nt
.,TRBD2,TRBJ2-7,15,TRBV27,CASSLRLAGPYEQYF,TGTGCCAGCAGTCTTAGACTAGCGGGACCCTACGAGCAGTACTTT
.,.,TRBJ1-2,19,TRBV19,CASSPRPFAADRRYYGYTF,TGTGCCAGTAGTCCTCGCCCCTTCGCCGCGGACCGAAGATACTATGGCTACACCTTC
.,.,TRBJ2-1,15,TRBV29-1,CSAQGASYSYNEQFF,TGCAGCGCCCAAGGGGCTAGCTATTCCTACAATGAGCAGTTCTTC
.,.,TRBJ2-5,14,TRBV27,CASSVDSRPETQYF,TGTGCCAGCAGTGTAGATAGTAGGCCAGAGACCCAGTACTTC
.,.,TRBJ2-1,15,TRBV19,CASRWGGGTYNEQFF,TGTGCCTCCCGTTGGGGGGGCGGGACCTACAATGAGCAGTTCTTC
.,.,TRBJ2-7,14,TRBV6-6,CASSYGTRSYEQYF,TGTGCCAGCAGTTACGGGACCCGCTCCTACGAGCAGTACTTC
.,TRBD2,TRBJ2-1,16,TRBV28,CASSLRGGSSYNEQFF,TGTGCCAGCAGTTTACGCGGGGGTAGCTCCTACAATGAGCAGTTCTTC
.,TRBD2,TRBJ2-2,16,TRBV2,CASSVAGGTNTGELFF,TGTGCCAGCAGTGTAGCGGGGGGGACTAACACCGGGGAGCTGTTTTTT
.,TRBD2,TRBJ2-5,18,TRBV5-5,CASSPGASGSPPQETQYF,TGTGCCAGCAGCCCTGGGGCTAGCGGGAGTCCCCCCCAAGAGACCCAGTACTTC
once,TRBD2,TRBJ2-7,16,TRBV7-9,CASSQEDTAGGYEQYF,TGTGCCAGCAGCCAAGAAGATACAGCGGGAGGCTACGAGCAGTACTTC
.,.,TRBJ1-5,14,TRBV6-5,CASTERTGNQPQHF,TGTGCCAGCACTGAACGGACGGGCAATCAGCCCCAGCATTTT
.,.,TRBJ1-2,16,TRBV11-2,CASSLGLWTANYGYTF,TGTGCCAGCAGCTTAGGATTGTGGACCGCTAACTATGGCTACACCTTC
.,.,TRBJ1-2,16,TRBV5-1,CASSLAEGEDNYGYTF,TGCGCCAGCAGCTTGGCCGAAGGAGAAGATAACTATGGCTACACCTTC
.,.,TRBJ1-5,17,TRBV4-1,CASSQSWAAFGNQPQHF,TGCGCCAGCAGCCAATCCTGGGCAGCATTCGGGAATCAGCCCCAGCATTTT
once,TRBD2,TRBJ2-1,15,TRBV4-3,CASSQGSGTYNEQFF,TGCGCCAGCAGCCAAGGGAGCGGGACCTACAATGAGCAGTTCTTC
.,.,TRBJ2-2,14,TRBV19,CATRGAENTGELFF,TGTGCCACAAGAGGAGCGGAGAACACCGGGGAGCTGTTTTTT
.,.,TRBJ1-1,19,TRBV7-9,CASSLAVVPAPESNTEAFF,TGTGCCAGCAGCTTAGCGGTTGTCCCGGCCCCTGAAAGCAACACTGAAGCTTTCTTT
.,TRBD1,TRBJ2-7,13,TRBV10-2,CASMKGASYEQYF,TGCGCCAGCATGAAGGGGGCCTCCTACGAGCAGTACTTC
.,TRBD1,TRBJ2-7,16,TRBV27,CASSPPLTGGAWEQYF,TGTGCCAGCAGTCCCCCTTTGACAGGGGGGGCGTGGGAGCAGTACTTC
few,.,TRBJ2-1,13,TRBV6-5,CASSYGPYNEQFF,TGTGCCAGCAGTTACGGACCCTACAATGAGCAGTTCTTC
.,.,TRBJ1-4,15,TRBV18,CASSPPSRGDEKLFF,TGTGCCAGCTCACCACCGTCAAGGGGTGATGAAAAACTGTTTTTT
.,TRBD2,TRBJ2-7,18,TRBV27,CASSPGLAGVSSWDEQYF,TGTGCCAGCAGCCCAGGACTAGCGGGAGTCAGTAGTTGGGACGAGCAGTACTTC
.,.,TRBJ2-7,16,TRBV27,CASSLSVGDRIYEQYF,TGTGCCAGCAGTTTATCAGTGGGCGACCGGATCTACGAGCAGTACTTC
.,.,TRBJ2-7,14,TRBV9,CASSVDYTPHEQYF,TGTGCCAGCAGCGTAGATTATACCCCCCACGAGCAGTACTTC
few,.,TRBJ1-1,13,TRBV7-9,CASSSQGKSEAFF,TGTGCCAGCAGCTCACAGGGAAAATCTGAAGCTTTCTTT
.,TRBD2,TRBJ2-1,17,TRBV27,CASSLSWTSGTRTEQFF,TGTGCCAGCAGTTTATCCTGGACTAGCGGGACCCGCACCGAGCAGTTCTTC
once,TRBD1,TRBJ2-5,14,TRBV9,CASSAGTGRETQYF,TGTGCCAGCAGCGCCGGGACAGGGCGAGAGACCCAGTACTTC
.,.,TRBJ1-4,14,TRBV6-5,CASRTGHTSLKLFF,TGTGCCAGCAGGACGGGACATACTTCCCTTAAACTGTTTTTT
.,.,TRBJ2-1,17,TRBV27,CASSRPGMGLSYNEQFF,TGTGCCAGCAGTCGACCCGGGATGGGGCTGTCCTACAATGAGCAGTTCTTC
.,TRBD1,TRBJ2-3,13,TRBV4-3,CASSQDRTGTQYF,TGCGCCAGCAGCCAAGATCGGACAGGAACGCAGTATTTT
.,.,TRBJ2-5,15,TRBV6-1,CASSATPGAAETQYF,TGTGCCAGCAGTGCCACCCCAGGGGCGGCAGAGACCCAGTACTTC
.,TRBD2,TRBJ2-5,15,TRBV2,CASSRLAGEDETQYF,TGTGCCAGCAGCCGACTAGCGGGAGAGGATGAGACCCAGTACTTC
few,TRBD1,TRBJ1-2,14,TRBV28,CASSSTGVGYGYTF,TGTGCCAGCAGTTCCACAGGGGTAGGCTATGGCTACACCTTC
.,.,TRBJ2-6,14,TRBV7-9,CASSFVSGANVLTF,TGTGCCAGCAGCTTTGTCTCTGGGGCCAACGTCCTGACTTTC
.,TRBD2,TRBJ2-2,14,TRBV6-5,CASSLLAGGEELFF,TGTGCCAGCAGTCTCCTAGCGGGAGGAGAGGAGCTGTTTTTT
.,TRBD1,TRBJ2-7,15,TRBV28,CASSDTGTGYDEQYF,TGTGCCAGCAGCGACACCGGGACAGGGTACGACGAGCAGTACTTC
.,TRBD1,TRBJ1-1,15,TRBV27,CASSPRTGLNTEAFF,TGTGCCAGCAGTCCACGGACAGGACTGAACACTGAAGCTTTCTTT
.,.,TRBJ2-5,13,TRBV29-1,CSVEKGYQETQYF,TGCAGCGTTGAAAAAGGGTACCAAGAGACCCAGTACTTC
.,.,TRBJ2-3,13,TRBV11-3,CASSSRYADTQYF,TGTGCCAGCAGCTCTAGATACGCAGATACGCAGTATTTT
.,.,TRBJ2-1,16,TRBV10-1,CASSPLSPGSYNEQFF,TGCGCCAGCAGTCCCCTGAGTCCAGGCTCTTACAATGAGCAGTTCTTC
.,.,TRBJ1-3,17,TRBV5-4,CATMGWTGDSSGNTIYF,TGTGCCACGATGGGTTGGACGGGAGATTCCTCTGGAAACACCATATATTTT
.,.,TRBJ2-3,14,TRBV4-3,CASSPGRGADTQYF,TGCGCCAGCAGCCCGGGCAGGGGAGCAGATACGCAGTATTTT
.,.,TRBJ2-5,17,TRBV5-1,CASSLGFGVLNQETQYF,TGCGCCAGCAGCTTGGGGTTCGGGGTCTTGAACCAAGAGACCCAGTACTTC
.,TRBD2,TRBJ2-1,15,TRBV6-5,CASSRGLAGLNEQFF,TGTGCCAGCAGTAGGGGACTAGCGGGACTAAATGAGCAGTTCTTC
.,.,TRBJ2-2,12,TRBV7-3,CASSPLAGELFF,TGTGCCAGCAGCCCGCTAGCCGGGGAGCTGTTTTTT
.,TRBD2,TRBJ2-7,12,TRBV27,CASGGLALEQYF,TGTGCCAGCGGGGGACTAGCACTCGAGCAGTACTTC
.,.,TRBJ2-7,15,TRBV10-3,CAISEGRTANHEQYF,TGTGCCATCAGTGAGGGGCGTACGGCGAACCACGAGCAGTACTTC
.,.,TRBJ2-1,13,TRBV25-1,CASSGGLRGEQFF,TGTGCCAGCAGTGGGGGACTTCGCGGTGAGCAGTTCTTC